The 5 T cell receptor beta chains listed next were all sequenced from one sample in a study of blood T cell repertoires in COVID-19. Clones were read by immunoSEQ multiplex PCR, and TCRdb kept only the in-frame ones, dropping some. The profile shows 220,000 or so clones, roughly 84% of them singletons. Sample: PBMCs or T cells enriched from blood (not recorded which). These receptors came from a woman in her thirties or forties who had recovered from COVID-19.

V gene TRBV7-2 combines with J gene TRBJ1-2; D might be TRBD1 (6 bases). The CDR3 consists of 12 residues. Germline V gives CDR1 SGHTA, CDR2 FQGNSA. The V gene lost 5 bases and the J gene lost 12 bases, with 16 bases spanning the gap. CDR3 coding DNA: TGTGCCAGCAGCCAGCGCCAGGGGCCCGACACCTTC. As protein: CASSQRQGPDTF.

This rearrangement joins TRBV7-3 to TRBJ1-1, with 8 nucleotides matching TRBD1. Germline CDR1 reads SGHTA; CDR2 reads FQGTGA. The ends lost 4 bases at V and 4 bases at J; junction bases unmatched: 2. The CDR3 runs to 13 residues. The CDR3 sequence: CASSSGQGTEAFF. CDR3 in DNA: TGTGCCAGCAGCTCTGGACAGGGCACTGAAGCTTTCTTT. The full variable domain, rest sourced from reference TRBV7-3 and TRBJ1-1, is GAGVSQTPSNKVTEKGKYVELRCDPISGHTALYWYRQSLGQGPEFLIYFQGTGAADDSGLPNDRFFAVRPEGSVSTLKIQRTERGDSAVYLCASSSGQGTEAFFGQGTRLTVV.

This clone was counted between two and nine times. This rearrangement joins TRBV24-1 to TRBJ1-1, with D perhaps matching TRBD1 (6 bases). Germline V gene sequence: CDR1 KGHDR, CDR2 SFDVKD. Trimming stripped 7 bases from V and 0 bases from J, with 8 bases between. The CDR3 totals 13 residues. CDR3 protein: CATSRGLNTEAFF. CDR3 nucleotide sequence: TGTGCCACCAGCAGGGGATTGAACACTGAAGCTTTCTTT.

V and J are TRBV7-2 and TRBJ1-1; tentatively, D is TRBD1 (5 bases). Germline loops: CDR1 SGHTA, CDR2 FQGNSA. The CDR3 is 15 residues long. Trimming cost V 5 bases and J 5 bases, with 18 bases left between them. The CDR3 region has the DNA TGTGCCAGCAGCCCCGCGGGGCAGGGAAGGACTGAAGCTTTCTTT. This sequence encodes CASSPAGQGRTEAFF.

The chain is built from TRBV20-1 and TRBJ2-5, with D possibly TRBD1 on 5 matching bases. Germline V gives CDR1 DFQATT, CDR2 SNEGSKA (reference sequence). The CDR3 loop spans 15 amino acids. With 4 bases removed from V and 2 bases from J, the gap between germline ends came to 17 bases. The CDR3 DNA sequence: TGCAGTGCTAATGAGTTGTCAGGGTGGCAAGAGACCCAGTACTTC. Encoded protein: CSANELSGWQETQYF.